A selection of T cell receptor beta chains follows, all from one sample in a study of early T cells in non-severe SARS-CoV-2 infection. TCRdb ran MiXCR on the 5' RACE reads and lists one entry per CDR3 protein. The sample lists 40,000 to 50,000 distinct CDR3 sequences, around 13% occurring once. The sample was whole blood. All receptors derive from an adult who was a healthcare worker with PCR-confirmed SARS-CoV-2 infection or an uninfected control (not recorded which). Each CDR3 is given without its conserved first and last residue. Expanded clones get a size class; other rows say once, few or many, or leave the size out.

>10|few|TRBV20-1
SAQGRGDTIY
>14|few|TRBV20-1
SARDAEGARPSGYT
>13|many|TRBV7-2
ASSPGQGRNEKLF
>11|-|TRBV2
ASNDRSNQPQH
>12|many|TRBV20-1
SARLGAGGDTQY
>12|many|TRBV30
AWSFGQGVVGYT
>10|many|TRBV29-1
SALAGGVGYT
>13|many|TRBV5-1
ASSYRGHGTGELF
>11|many|TRBV19
ASSKRAYNEQF
>15|many|TRBV6-1
ASSEVTGGAYFAPLH
>11|few|TRBV29-1
SVYWREGPEQF
>8|-|TRBV2
ASRGNEQY
>14|few|TRBV6-5
ASSYSLGQSADTQY
>11|many|TRBV7-2
ASSPSSNQPQH
>10|few|TRBV7-2
ASSPGNSPLH
>12|-|TRBV9
ASSVGSNPYEQY
>12|many|TRBV7-3
ASSRPGLAGEQF
>12|many|TRBV6-2/TRBV6-3
ASSYRGQPNIQY
>12|-|TRBV20-1
SARTGPYNSPLH
>14|-|TRBV10-2
ASSDGGNPGADTQY
>12|few|TRBV11-2
ASSLGPGGNEQF
>11|many|TRBV18
ASSKGQEETQY
>16|many|TRBV18
ASSPGRGSTSSNQPQH
>12|-|TRBV5-1
ASSWDRSGNTIY
>14|many|TRBV15
ATSRITGGSYNEQF
>12|many|TRBV20-1
SASLGATTDTQY
>13|-|TRBV11-2
ASSPVRTPSYGYT
>13|-|TRBV6-2/TRBV6-3
ASSYSSGQIYGYT
>14|many|TRBV7-9
ASSPRTGGRDSPLH
>15|many|TRBV20-1
SARDASAGRSYNEQF
>13|few|TRBV11-2
ASSFRRGNTGELF
>13|many|TRBV7-6
ASRQGYSGANVLT
>11|-|TRBV29-1
SVRTANTGELF
>9|-|TRBV6-2/TRBV6-3
ASSSGREQY
>11|many|TRBV18
ASSPLGDQPQH
>14|many|TRBV4-2
ASSQEGTLGGNEQF
>15|many|TRBV2
ASSENELYGRQETQY
>12|many|TRBV29-1
SVETRMSNYGYT
>13|-|TRBV2
ASSERLAGFYEQY
>9|-|TRBV7-2
ASSTDGRAF
>10|many|TRBV29-1
SVGGQIYGYT
>12|-|TRBV5-1
ASSLQTGPEKLF
>13|few|TRBV11-3
ASSLEGRPYNEQF
>11|few|TRBV5-1
ASSFASGNTIY
>12|few|TRBV30
AWRLTGNTGELF
>13|many|TRBV7-9
ASSLSAGTYNEQF
>12|many|TRBV20-1
SARGDRLLGEAF
>9|medium-sized|TRBV29-1
SVLRNEKLF
>17|many|TRBV6-5
ASSYSIPRGAGGADTQY
>11|-|TRBV27
ASSAGFNYEQY